This T cell receptor beta chain was retrieved from a study of T cells in localized non-small cell lung cancer. General observations from the study: Detection in adjacent lung was observed for a median around 50 of the top 100 tumor clones. Peak T cell clonality was found in uninvolved adjacent lung, exceeding tumor. A higher density of T cells in blood coincided with extended overall survival.

Notes on this clone: Its matching antigen is unknown.

The method was immunoSEQ multiplex PCR; TCRdb's version includes in-frame clones alone and lacks a portion of them. The sample includes under 35,000 clones, approximately 90% of them seen just once. The material was peripheral blood mononuclear cells, obtained before any cancer treatment. The clonotype was recovered from a female donor aged 60 or older with stage II lung adenocarcinoma.

CDR3 region: CASSMYGTKGNTIYF. CDR3 nucleotides: TGTGCCAGTAGTATGTATGGGACCAAAGGAAACACCATATATTTT. V is TRBV19 and J is TRBJ1-3; tentatively, D is TRBD1 (5 bases). The CDR3 has 15 amino acids. Germline V gene sequence: CDR1 LNHDA, CDR2 SQIVND (reference sequence). V was shortened by 3 bases and J by 4 bases, with 13 bases between the two germline ends.